The source of this T cell receptor beta chain is a study of blood T cell repertoires in COVID-19. About the study: Donors in the United States, Italy and Spain gave samples during acute or convalescent COVID-19. In each case, the material was cDNA or gDNA derived from T cells, B-cell-depleted T cells, or PBMCs.

V shed 9 bases, J shed 5 bases, and the junction held 7 bases outside the gene matches. CDR3 length: 15 amino acids. CDR1 is LNHDA and CDR2 is SQIVND in the germline V gene (reference sequence). As processed by the authors: Amplified reference gene primers provided the basis for estimating nucleated cell counts. Only in-frame clones appear in the TCRdb table, and some are missing; sequencing was by immunoSEQ multiplex PCR. V and J calls and clone size follow that table, whereas D and trimming were derived from the DNA. The sample lists under 250,000 clones, about nine tenths seen once, with around 6.6% in the top ten.

This clonotype was obtained from a woman aged 30 to 39 with COVID-19, enrolled during active disease. Sequences were obtained from peripheral blood. The chain recombines TRBV19 with TRBJ2-2, with 12 nucleotides matching TRBD1. The CDR3 nucleotides are TGTGCCAGCAAACCGGGACAGGGGGCAACCGGGGAGCTGTTTTTT. Its protein is CASKPGQGATGELFF.